This is a list of T cell receptor beta chains from one sample in a study of cytomegalovirus exposure and HLA in healthy donors. Clones were read by immunoSEQ multiplex PCR, and TCRdb kept only the in-frame ones, dropping some. The data hold some 170,000 clones, with about four fifths observed a single time. The sequencing sample was made of PBMCs. The receptors come from a woman aged 18-35 years in good health and CMV-seropositive. The CDR3 runs from the conserved cysteine through the conserved F or W. The D gene is left open where the match is weak. Expanded clones get a size class; other rows say once, few or many, or leave the size out.

size	D	V	J	CDR3	DNA
once	NA	TRBV14	TRBJ2-7	CASSQDLPYEQYF	TGTGCCAGCAGCCAAGATCTCCCCTACGAGCAGTACTTC
NA	TRBD1	TRBV5-5	TRBJ1-6	CASSLGQGGNSPLHF	TGTGCCAGCAGCTTGGGACAGGGCGGTAATTCACCCCTCCACTTT
NA	NA	TRBV2	TRBJ2-7	CAIRNGAPEQYF	TGTGCCATCAGGAACGGAGCCCCCGAGCAGTACTTC
NA	NA	TRBV2	TRBJ2-1	CASSTRPMDNEQFF	TGTGCCAGCAGTACTCGTCCGATGGACAATGAGCAGTTCTTC
NA	TRBD2	TRBV6-5	TRBJ2-7	CATVAGGSYEQYF	TGTGCCACCGTAGCGGGGGGTTCCTACGAGCAGTACTTC
once	NA	TRBV7-2	TRBJ2-7	CASSQGLGRDEQYF	TGTGCCAGCAGCCAGGGGCTGGGACGGGATGAGCAGTACTTC
NA	NA	TRBV19	TRBJ2-4	CASSYIAKNIQYF	TGTGCCAGTAGTTACATAGCCAAAAACATTCAGTACTTC
NA	NA	TRBV6-5	TRBJ1-6	CASSYDLANSPLHF	TGTGCCAGCAGTTACGATCTGGCCAATTCACCCCTCCACTTT
NA	TRBD1	TRBV29-1	TRBJ1-2	CSVEDSLGQNYGYTF	TGCAGCGTTGAAGACTCACTGGGACAGAACTATGGCTACACCTTC
NA	TRBD1	TRBV25-1	TRBJ2-5	CATRTGTETQYF	TGTGCCACACGGACAGGTACTGAGACCCAGTACTTC
NA	NA	TRBV4-1	TRBJ2-2	CASSLLAGELFF	TGCGCCAGCAGCCTCTTAGCCGGGGAGCTGTTTTTT
NA	NA	TRBV28	TRBJ1-2	CASTPVVGGSYGYTF	TGTGCCAGCACCCCGGTTGTCGGAGGGTCTTATGGCTACACCTTC
NA	NA	TRBV29-1	TRBJ2-7	CSVEGGRQEYGEQYF	TGCAGCGTTGAAGGGGGGCGTCAGGAGTACGGCGAGCAGTACTTC
NA	TRBD1	TRBV5-1	TRBJ2-7	CASSLRSGGRPEQYF	TGCGCCAGCAGCTTGAGGTCAGGGGGCAGGCCCGAGCAGTACTTC
NA	NA	TRBV5-6	TRBJ1-1	CASSLAGSTEAFF	TGTGCCAGCAGCTTGGCAGGGTCGACTGAAGCTTTCTTT
NA	TRBD1	TRBV7-9	TRBJ2-7	CAGMTGSSYEQYF	TGTGCCGGAATGACAGGGAGCTCCTACGAGCAGTACTTC
NA	NA	TRBV18	TRBJ2-1	CASSNPDIKSYNEQFF	TGTGCCAGCTCAAACCCGGACATCAAATCCTACAATGAGCAGTTCTTC
NA	NA	TRBV5-4	TRBJ1-5	CASSLDRANQPQHF	TGTGCCAGCAGCTTGGACAGAGCCAATCAGCCCCAGCATTTT
once	NA	TRBV14	TRBJ1-1	CASSHGARAFF	TGTGCCAGCAGCCACGGAGCTCGAGCTTTCTTT
NA	NA	TRBV28	TRBJ1-2	CASDPAFGEGLEYGYTF	NA
NA	NA	TRBV9	TRBJ2-7	CASSVGAYSYEQYF	TGTGCCAGCAGCGTAGGGGCCTATTCCTACGAGCAGTACTTC
NA	NA	TRBV28	TRBJ2-5	CASTSARAGYQETQYF	TGTGCCAGCACTTCCGCCAGGGCAGGGTACCAAGAGACCCAGTACTTC
NA	TRBD1	TRBV6-1	TRBJ2-5	CASLLPGQGETQYF	TGTGCCAGTCTGCTTCCGGGACAGGGAGAGACCCAGTACTTC
NA	TRBD2	TRBV7-9	TRBJ2-1	CASSPGTSVNEQFF	TGTGCCAGCAGCCCCGGGACTAGTGTCAATGAGCAGTTCTTC
NA	TRBD2	TRBV7-2	TRBJ2-3	CASSLAPGLAGGMIGTDTQYF	TGTGCCAGCAGCTTAGCCCCGGGACTAGCGGGGGGGATGATCGGCACAGATACGCAGTATTTT
NA	NA	TRBV30	TRBJ1-5	CAWSEGVPNQPQHF	TGTGCCTGGAGTGAGGGGGTTCCCAATCAGCCCCAGCATTTT
NA	NA	TRBV4-1	TRBJ2-7	CASSQDPLRDHSYEQYF	TGCGCCAGCAGCCAAGATCCGTTGCGGGACCACTCCTACGAGCAGTACTTC
once	NA	TRBV6-5	TRBJ1-6	CASSYDTDYNSPLHF	TGTGCCAGCAGTTATGACACAGACTATAATTCACCCCTCCACTTT
NA	TRBD1	TRBV6-4	TRBJ1-2	CASSDADRELYGYTF	TGTGCCAGCAGTGACGCGGACAGGGAACTTTATGGCTACACCTTC
NA	NA	TRBV19	TRBJ1-2	CASSLGGEIYGYTF	TGTGCCAGTAGCCTGGGCGGGGAGATATATGGCTACACCTTC
NA	TRBD1	TRBV7-6	TRBJ1-2	CASSPGTGVYGYTF	TGTGCCAGCAGCCCCGGGACAGGGGTCTATGGCTACACCTTC
NA	NA	TRBV9	TRBJ2-2	CASSANTGELFF	TGTGCCAGCAGCGCAAACACCGGGGAGCTGTTTTTT
NA	TRBD1	TRBV5-1	TRBJ2-7	CASSLQGPASYEQYF	TGCGCCAGCAGCCTACAGGGGCCCGCCTCCTACGAGCAGTACTTC
NA	NA	TRBV11-2	TRBJ2-3	CASSLFGPAYITDTQYF	TGTGCCAGCAGCTTATTTGGGCCGGCTTATATCACAGATACGCAGTATTTT
NA	NA	TRBV27	TRBJ1-6	CASSYQEPNSPLHF	TGTGCCAGCAGTTACCAAGAGCCTAATTCACCCCTCCACTTT
NA	NA	TRBV9	TRBJ2-7	CASSGRGGGSPASEQYF	TGTGCCAGCAGCGGCCGAGGTGGAGGGAGTCCAGCTAGCGAGCAGTACTTC
NA	NA	TRBV4-2	TRBJ1-1	CASSPLLNTEAFF	TGTGCCAGCAGCCCCCTCTTGAACACTGAAGCTTTCTTT
once	NA	TRBV28	TRBJ2-7	CASRSGHPYEQYF	TGTGCCAGCAGGTCAGGACACCCATACGAGCAGTACTTC
once	NA	TRBV30	TRBJ1-6	CAWKDRNNSPLHF	TGTGCCTGGAAAGACAGGAATAATTCACCCCTCCACTTT
NA	TRBD1	TRBV5-4	TRBJ2-4	CASSTSGQAIAKNIQYF	TGTGCCAGCAGCACCTCGGGACAGGCTATAGCCAAAAACATTCAGTACTTC
NA	NA	TRBV30	TRBJ1-6	CAWSVSFNSPLHF	TGTGCCTGGAGTGTATCGTTCAATTCACCCCTCCACTTT
NA	NA	TRBV4-3	TRBJ1-5	CASSQESQGHNQPQHF	TGCGCCAGCAGCCAAGAATCCCAGGGGCACAATCAGCCCCAGCATTTT
NA	NA	TRBV6-1	TRBJ1-5	CASSEAVGANQPQHF	TGTGCCAGCAGTGAAGCGGTTGGAGCTAATCAGCCCCAGCATTTT
few	TRBD1	TRBV5-4	TRBJ1-2	CASSFGDRDYGYTF	TGTGCCAGCAGCTTCGGGGACAGGGACTATGGCTACACCTTC
NA	TRBD2	TRBV7-8	TRBJ2-3	CASSLVGGGATDTQYF	TGTGCCAGCAGCTTGGTGGGCGGGGGGGCTACAGATACGCAGTATTTT
NA	NA	TRBV29-1	TRBJ2-5	CSADSVQSLVETQYF	TGCAGCGCTGACAGTGTGCAATCCCTGGTGGAGACCCAGTACTTC
NA	NA	TRBV29-1	TRBJ1-1	CSVDPTGAEAFF	TGCAGCGTTGATCCGACAGGTGCCGAAGCTTTCTTT
NA	NA	TRBV19	TRBJ1-6	CASSLNPDSPLHF	TGTGCCAGTAGTCTAAACCCGGATTCACCCCTCCACTTT
NA	TRBD1	TRBV7-9	TRBJ1-1	CASSWGQGGTEAFF	TGTGCCAGCAGCTGGGGACAGGGGGGCACTGAAGCTTTCTTT
NA	NA	TRBV7-2	TRBJ1-4	CASSPRAGSYEKLFF	TGTGCCAGCAGCCCTAGGGCGGGATCCTATGAAAAACTGTTTTTT
NA	NA	TRBV28	TRBJ1-2	CASSRSDLSVTYGYTF	TGTGCCAGCAGTCGCAGCGACCTGAGTGTGACGTATGGCTACACCTTC
NA	TRBD1	TRBV7-2	TRBJ2-5	CASSLPTAQGVKTQYF	TGTGCCAGCAGCCTCCCGACCGCCCAGGGGGTAAAGACCCAGTACTTC
NA	NA	TRBV5-6	TRBJ1-5	CASSKSTGYQPQHF	TGTGCCAGCAGCAAGTCGACGGGTTATCAGCCCCAGCATTTT
NA	NA	TRBV6-5	TRBJ2-5	CASSYSGQGRETQYF	TGTGCCAGCAGTTACTCCGGGCAGGGAAGGGAGACCCAGTACTTC
NA	NA	TRBV4-3	TRBJ2-7	CASSQDTVPYEQYF	TGCGCCAGCAGCCAAGACACAGTTCCCTACGAGCAGTACTTC
NA	NA	TRBV7-7	TRBJ1-1	CAIQAGPNTEAFF	TGTGCCATTCAGGCGGGGCCGAACACTGAAGCTTTCTTT
NA	TRBD1	TRBV9	TRBJ2-3	CASSVRGLGTDTQYF	TGTGCCAGCAGCGTCAGGGGGTTGGGCACAGATACGCAGTATTTT
NA	TRBD1	TRBV30	TRBJ1-5	CAWKGQTSNQPQHF	TGTGCCTGGAAGGGACAGACCAGCAATCAGCCCCAGCATTTT
NA	TRBD2	TRBV30	TRBJ2-1	CAISGGLHNEQFF	TGTGCAATTAGCGGGGGTCTCCACAATGAGCAGTTCTTC
NA	NA	TRBV27	TRBJ1-1	CASSLSWNTEAFF	TGTGCCAGCAGTTTATCCTGGAACACTGAAGCTTTCTTT